Below are 24 T cell receptor beta chains sequenced from a single sample in a study of blood T cell repertoires in COVID-19. Data came from immunoSEQ multiplex PCR; TCRdb stores just in-frame clones and leaves some out. The sample contains 150,000 to 170,000 clones, around 84% of which appear only once. The sequenced sample was peripheral blood. The receptors originated from a woman aged 60-75 years with COVID-19, enrolled during active disease.

The chain employs TRBV4-1 and TRBJ2-3, with D perhaps matching TRBD1 (6 bases). Germline CDR1 and CDR2: MGHRA and YSYEKL. There are 15 residues in the CDR3. The germline V and J ends were trimmed by 1 base and 6 bases, with 14 bases remaining between them. The CDR3 region has the DNA TGCGCCAGCAGCCAAGGATTCCAGGGGAAGGATACGCAGTATTTT. Translation gives CASSQGFQGKDTQYF.

This chain joins TRBV5-4 and TRBJ2-1; perhaps TRBD1 as D (7 bases). Trimming removed 4 bases from V and 4 bases from J, with 18 bases in between. CDR1 SGHNT and CDR2 YYREEE come from the germline V gene (reference sequence). The CDR3 sequence is 16 residues long. The CDR3 is CASSPPEGARYNEQFF. The CDR3 DNA is TGTGCCAGCAGCCCCCCGGAGGGGGCCCGATACAATGAGCAGTTCTTC.

The V and J genes are TRBV6-5 and TRBJ1-2; TRBD1 aligns across 7 bases. The junction had 5 bases not matched to a gene; V was cut back by 4 bases and J by 0 bases. The length of the CDR3 is 15 residues. Germline V gives CDR1 MNHEY, CDR2 SVGAGI. CDR3 DNA sequence: TGTGCCAGCAGTTCACAGGGGAGAGCTAACTATGGCTACACCTTC. This gives the protein CASSSQGRANYGYTF.

The V call is TRBV3-1 (or the pseudogene TRBV3-2), the J call TRBJ1-3, with 7 bases matching TRBD1. The CDR3 runs to 15 residues. V shed 6 bases and J 1 base; nucleotides not matched to a gene: 6. Germline V lookup: CDR1 LGHDT, CDR2 YNNKEL (reference sequence). The DNA for the CDR3 is TGTGCCAGCAGACGGACAGGACTGTCTGGAAACACCATATATTTT. Residues: CASRRTGLSGNTIYF.

The V gene is TRBV5-1, the J gene TRBJ1-1; D is undetermined. Trimming shortened V by 6 bases and J by 0 bases, and 12 bases separated the two germline ends. This CDR3 is 14 amino acids long. Germline assignment: CDR1 SGHRS and CDR2 YFSETQ. In DNA, the CDR3 is TGCGCCAGCACGCAGACACTTATGAACACTGAAGCTTTCTTT. Its translation: CASTQTLMNTEAFF. The full variable domain, rest sourced from reference TRBV5-1 and TRBJ1-1, is KAGVTQTPRYLIKTRGQQVTLSCSPISGHRSVSWYQQTPGQGLQFLFEYFSETQRNKGNFPGRFSGRQFSNSRSEMNVSTLELGDSALYLCASTQTLMNTEAFFGQGTRLTVV.

This sequence joins TRBV29-1 and TRBJ2-1; 8 bases line up with TRBD2. There are 11 residues in the CDR3. Trimming cost V 8 bases and J 6 bases; bases outside gene matches: 3. Per germline, CDR1 SQVTM and CDR2 ANQGSEA. CDR3 region: CSSTSVNEQFF. The CDR3 DNA sequence: TGCAGCTCGACTAGCGTCAATGAGCAGTTCTTC.

This chain links TRBV5-6 with TRBJ1-1, with D possibly being TRBD1 (6 bases). The CDR3 totals 13 residues. The V end lost 1 base, the J end lost 11 bases, and 15 bases lay between the germline ends. Per the germline V gene, CDR1 is SGHDT and CDR2 is YYEEEE. The CDR3, as DNA: TGTGCCAGCAGCTTGTATATAGGGGGAGAGGCTTTCTTT. The encoded protein is CASSLYIGGEAFF.

The chain combines TRBV6-4 with TRBJ1-1; the match to TRBD1 covers 7 bases. Per germline, CDR1 MRHNA and CDR2 SNTAGT. V shed 7 bases, J shed 1 base, and the junction held 6 bases outside the gene matches. There are 14 residues in the CDR3. The CDR3, as DNA: TGTGCCAGCAAACGCGGACAGGAGAACACTGAAGCTTTCTTT. It is translated as CASKRGQENTEAFF.

The rearrangement joins TRBV5-6 to TRBJ2-5; TRBD1 agrees at 8 bases. After removal of 4 bases from V and 4 bases from J, the junction contained 6 bases not matched to a gene. The CDR3 loop spans 14 amino acids. Germline values: CDR1 SGHDT, CDR2 YYEEEE. The CDR3: CASSLTGVLETQYF. In nucleotides, the CDR3 is TGTGCCAGCAGCCTGACAGGGGTCTTAGAGACCCAGTACTTC.

This sequence joins TRBV13 and TRBJ2-3; no reliable D call. This CDR3 is built from 16 residues. Germline V gives CDR1 PRHDT, CDR2 FYEKMQ (reference sequence). V shed 2 bases and J shed 0 bases, with 12 bases lying between them. CDR3 loop: CASSLNPGMSTDTQYF. The CDR3 region has the DNA TGTGCCAGCAGCTTAAACCCAGGCATGAGCACAGATACGCAGTATTTT.

A single count supports this clone. The rearrangement links TRBV19 to TRBJ1-1; possibly TRBD1 for D (6 bases). The germline V gene has CDR1 LNHDA and CDR2 SQIVND (reference sequence). Trimming pared 4 bases from V and 4 bases from J, leaving 19 bases between. There are 16 residues in the CDR3. CDR3 DNA: TGTGCCAGTAGTAACAGGGCCAGGAGACGGAGCACTGAAGCTTTCTTT. Protein product: CASSNRARRRSTEAFF.

The chain has TRBV6-1 and TRBJ2-5; D perhaps matches TRBD2 (6 bases). The germline V gene has CDR1 MNHNS and CDR2 SASEGT. The CDR3 covers 14 residues. With 0 bases removed from V and 6 bases from J, the gap between germline ends came to 11 bases. Written as DNA, the CDR3 is TGTGCCAGCAGTGAAGCCCCGGGGGTAAAGACCCAGTACTTC. Protein sequence: CASSEAPGVKTQYF.

This clone came up once. The sample carries other DNA sequences with the same CDR3. The chain carries TRBV6-5 and TRBJ1-5, with D perhaps TRBD1 (6 bases). CDR1 and CDR2 from the germline V gene are MNHEY and SVGAGI. The V end was cut by 5 bases, the J end by 3 bases, with 11 bases between. The CDR3 consists of 14 residues. The CDR3 DNA sequence: TGTGCCAGCAGTAGGGACAACTCCAATCAGCCCCAGCATTTT. Its protein product is CASSRDNSNQPQHF.

The sample holds a few counts of this clone. This sequence joins TRBV30 and TRBJ2-4; the D gene is possibly TRBD2 (6 bases). Germline values: CDR1 GTSNPN, CDR2 SVGIG (reference sequence). The CDR3 consists of 15 residues. Between the trimmed V and J ends, which lost 4 bases and 1 base, there was a span of 14 bases. The CDR3 sequence is CAWIPRGGAKNIQYF. CDR3 in DNA: TGTGCCTGGATCCCCCGAGGAGGGGCCAAAAACATTCAGTACTTC.

Points on this clone: This specimen includes other DNA sequences encoding the same CDR3. The rearrangement joins TRBV3-1 (or the pseudogene TRBV3-2) to TRBJ1-3, with no clear D. This CDR3 has 15 residues. Germline lookup yields CDR1 LGHDT and CDR2 YNNKEL (reference sequence). Deletions cut 1 base from V and 3 bases from J, with 10 bases between. The CDR3 is CASSQGRGGGNTIYF. The DNA for the CDR3 is TGTGCCAGCAGCCAAGGGCGAGGCGGTGGAAACACCATATATTTT.

The J gene is TRBJ2-2, the V gene TRBV9; D possibly corresponds to TRBD1 (5 bases). V gave up 5 bases and J gave up 6 bases, with 11 bases separating them. Germline CDR1 SGDLS, CDR2 YYNGEE. The CDR3 is made up of 13 amino acids. The CDR3 spells CASRGQQAGELFF. CDR3 coding DNA: TGTGCCAGCAGGGGGCAGCAGGCCGGGGAGCTGTTTTTT.

The V and J genes are TRBV7-9 and TRBJ2-2, with 7 bases aligning to TRBD1. J gave up 1 base and V 1 base, and 3 bases lay outside the gene matches. The CDR3 totals 16 residues. Germline assignment: CDR1 SEHNR and CDR2 FQNEAQ (reference sequence). CDR3 DNA: TGTGCCAGCAGCTTAGGAACAGGGGAGAACACCGGGGAGCTGTTTTTT. It encodes CASSLGTGENTGELFF.

The table lists this clone with a few counts. The chain combines TRBV10-1 with TRBJ1-5; D call uncertain. The length of the CDR3 is 14 residues. From germline, CDR1 is WNHNN and CDR2 SYGVQD (reference sequence). The ends were cut back, 6 bases at V and 6 bases at J, with 15 bases in the middle. In DNA form, the CDR3 reads TGCGCCAGCAGAGGCGGCCTCAAAGGTCAGCCCCAGCATTTT. This translates into CASRGGLKGQPQHF.

The gene calls are TRBV25-1 and TRBJ1-3, with a possible D match to TRBD1 (6 bases). The ends were cut back, 11 bases at V and 2 bases at J, with 13 bases in the middle. CDR3 length: 13 amino acids. Germline values: CDR1 MGHDK, CDR2 SYGVNS. The DNA for the CDR3 is TGTGCCTCAGGGACACCCACTGGAAACACCATATATTTT. Amino acid sequence: CASGTPTGNTIYF.

This rearrangement joins TRBV7-3 to TRBJ2-5; D may be TRBD2 (6 bases). V shed 4 bases and J shed 3 bases, with 12 bases lying between them. Germline assignment: CDR1 SGHTA and CDR2 FQGTGA. The CDR3 spans 14 residues. CDR3 DNA sequence: TGTGCCAGCAGCTCGACGGGACTGAAAGAGACCCAGTACTTC. The encoded protein is CASSSTGLKETQYF.

The chain links TRBV2 to TRBJ2-2; 9 bases fit TRBD1. CDR1 is SNHLY, CDR2 FYNNEI, per germline. The CDR3 totals 15 residues. V dropped 8 bases and J dropped 3; count of bases not matched to a gene: 7. CDR3 sequence reads: CASRLGTGYTGELFF. DNA of the CDR3: TGTGCCAGCCGTCTAGGGACAGGGTACACCGGGGAGCTGTTTTTT.

This rearrangement joins TRBV19 to TRBJ2-1, with 14 bases identical to TRBD2. The CDR3 totals 16 residues. CDR1 is LNHDA, CDR2 SQIVND, per germline (reference sequence). Unmatched junction bases numbered 3, after V lost 5 bases and J lost 3 bases. DNA for the CDR3: TGTGCCAGTAGTCCCGGGACTAGCGGGAGCTACAATGAGCAGTTCTTC. Translating gives CASSPGTSGSYNEQFF.

The chain joins TRBV9 to TRBJ2-7; 7 nucleotides line up with TRBD1. Per germline, CDR1 SGDLS and CDR2 YYNGEE. With V trimmed by 3 bases and J by 4 bases, 10 bases remained unmatched. CDR3 size: 15 residues. The chain's CDR3 is CASSASGQVVYEQYF. Written as DNA, the CDR3 is TGTGCCAGCAGCGCCTCCGGACAGGTGGTGTACGAGCAGTACTTC.

The V and J genes are TRBV11-2 and TRBJ1-4; D is unclear. This CDR3 is 15 amino acids long. Germline CDR1 reads SGHAT; CDR2 reads FQNNGV. V lost 5 bases and J lost 7, with 17 bases in between. CDR3 region: CASSPIGSIAEKLFF. CDR3 DNA: TGTGCCAGCAGCCCGATTGGTAGCATAGCTGAAAAACTGTTTTTT.